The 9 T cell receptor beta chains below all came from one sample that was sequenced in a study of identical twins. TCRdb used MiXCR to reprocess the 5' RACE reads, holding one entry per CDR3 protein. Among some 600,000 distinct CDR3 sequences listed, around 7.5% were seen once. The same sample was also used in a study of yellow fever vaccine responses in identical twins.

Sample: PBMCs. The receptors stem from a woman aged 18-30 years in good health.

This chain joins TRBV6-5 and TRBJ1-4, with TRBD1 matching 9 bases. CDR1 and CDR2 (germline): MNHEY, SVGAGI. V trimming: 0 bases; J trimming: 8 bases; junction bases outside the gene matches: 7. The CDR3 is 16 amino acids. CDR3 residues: CASSYSYRGREEKLFF. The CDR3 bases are TGTGCCAGCAGTTACTCGTACAGGGGGCGCGAAGAAAAACTGTTTTTT.

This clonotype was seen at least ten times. This CDR3 reads CATSDSGLRGGEQFF. The DNA of the CDR3 is TGTGCCACCAGTGATTCAGGGCTCAGGGGTGGTGAGCAGTTCTTC. The J gene is TRBJ2-1, the V gene TRBV24-1, with D perhaps matching TRBD1 (6 bases). Trimming shortened V by 2 bases and J by 9 bases, and 16 bases separated the two germline ends. There are 15 residues in the CDR3. The germline gives CDR1 KGHDR, CDR2 SFDVKD.

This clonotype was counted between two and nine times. This CDR3 is CASRTQGSGANVLTF. In DNA, the CDR3 is TGTGCCAGCAGGACCCAGGGGTCTGGGGCCAACGTCCTGACTTTC. This chain links TRBV6-1 with TRBJ2-6; a possible D gene is TRBD1 (6 bases). This CDR3 comprises 15 residues. CDR1 MNHNS and CDR2 SASEGT come from the germline V gene. The V end lost 6 bases, the J end lost 1 base, and 10 bases lay between the germline ends.

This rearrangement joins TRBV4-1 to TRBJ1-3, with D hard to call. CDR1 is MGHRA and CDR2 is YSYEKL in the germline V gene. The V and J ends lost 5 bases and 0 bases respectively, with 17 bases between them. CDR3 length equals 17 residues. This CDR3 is CASSNPPRSPSGNTIYF. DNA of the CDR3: TGCGCCAGCAGCAACCCTCCGAGGTCCCCCTCTGGAAACACCATATATTTT.

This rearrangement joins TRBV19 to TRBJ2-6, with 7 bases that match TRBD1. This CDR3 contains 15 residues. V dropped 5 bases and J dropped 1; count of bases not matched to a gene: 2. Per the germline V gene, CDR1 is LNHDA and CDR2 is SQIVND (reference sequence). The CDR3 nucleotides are TGTGCCAGTAGTGACAGGGTATCTGGGGCCAACGTCCTGACTTTC. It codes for CASSDRVSGANVLTF.

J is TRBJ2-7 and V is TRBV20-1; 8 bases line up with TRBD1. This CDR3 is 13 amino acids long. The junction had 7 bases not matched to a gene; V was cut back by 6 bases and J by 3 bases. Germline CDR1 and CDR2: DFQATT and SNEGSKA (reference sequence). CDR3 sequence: CSASGTGHYEQYF. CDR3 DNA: TGCAGTGCCTCCGGGACAGGACACTACGAGCAGTACTTC.

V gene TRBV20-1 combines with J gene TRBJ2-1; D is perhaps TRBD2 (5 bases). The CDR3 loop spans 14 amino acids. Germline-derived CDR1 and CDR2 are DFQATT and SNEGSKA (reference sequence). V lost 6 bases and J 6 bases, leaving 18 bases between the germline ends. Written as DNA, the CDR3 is TGCAGTGCAGTTGGACTGGAGGTTTCCAATGAGCAGTTCTTC. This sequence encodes CSAVGLEVSNEQFF.

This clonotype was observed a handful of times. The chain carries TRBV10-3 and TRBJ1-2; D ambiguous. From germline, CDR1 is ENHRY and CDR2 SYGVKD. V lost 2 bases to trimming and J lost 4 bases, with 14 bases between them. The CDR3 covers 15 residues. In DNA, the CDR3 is TGTGCCATCAGTGAGAGCTATATAAACTTCTATGGCTACACCTTC. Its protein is CAISESYINFYGYTF.

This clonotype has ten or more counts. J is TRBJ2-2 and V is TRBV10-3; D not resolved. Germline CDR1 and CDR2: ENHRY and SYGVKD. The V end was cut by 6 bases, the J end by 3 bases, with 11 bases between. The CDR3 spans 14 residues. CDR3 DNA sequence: TGTGCCATCAGCGTTTCATCCTACACCGGGGAGCTGTTTTTT. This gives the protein CAISVSSYTGELFF.